The T cell receptor beta chain under discussion was sequenced for a study of glioma-infiltrating T cells. Looking at the study overall: Dexamethasone exposure before glioma surgery was limited to six or fewer days. Approximately 920,000 peripheral T cells were targeted at about 4.5- to 11-fold coverage.

This clonotype appeared once. A much bigger clone sits one base away, suggesting this may be a read error. Because the CDR3 is missing its conserved closing phenylalanine or tryptophan, this is likely a read error. TCR alpha and beta CDR3 regions were amplified from RNA using iRepertoire nested multiplex PCR. In TCRdb, the multiplex PCR reads were re-called with MiXCR into one record per CDR3 protein. The sample has approximately 400,000 distinct CDR3 sequences, 41% seen once. Germline CDR1 MDHEN, CDR2 SYDVKM. This CDR3 is 12 amino acids long. Trimming took 7 bases from V and 4 from J, leaving 10 bases between them.

Sample: glioma tissue, nonneoplastic brain tissue, or PBMCs (not recorded which). This receptor was taken from a human donor with low-grade glioma or glioblastoma, undergoing nonglioma brain surgery, or in good health (not recorded which). This chain joins TRBV28 and TRBJ1-1, with D possibly TRBD1 on 6 matching bases. CDR3 sequence reads: CASTLTGTEAFY. As DNA, the CDR3 is TGTGCCAGCACCCTGACAGGCACTGAAGCTTTCTAT.